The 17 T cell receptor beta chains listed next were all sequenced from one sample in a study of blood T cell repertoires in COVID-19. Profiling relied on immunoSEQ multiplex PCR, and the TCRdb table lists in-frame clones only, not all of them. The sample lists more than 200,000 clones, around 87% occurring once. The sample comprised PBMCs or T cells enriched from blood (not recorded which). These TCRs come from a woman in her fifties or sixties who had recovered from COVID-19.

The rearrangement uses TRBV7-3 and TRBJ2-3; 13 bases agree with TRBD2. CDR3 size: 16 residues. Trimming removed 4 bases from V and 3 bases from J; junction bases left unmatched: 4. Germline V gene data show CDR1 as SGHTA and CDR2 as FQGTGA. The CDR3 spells CASSSGLAGVTDTQYF. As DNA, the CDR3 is TGTGCCAGCAGCTCTGGACTAGCGGGAGTAACAGATACGCAGTATTTT.

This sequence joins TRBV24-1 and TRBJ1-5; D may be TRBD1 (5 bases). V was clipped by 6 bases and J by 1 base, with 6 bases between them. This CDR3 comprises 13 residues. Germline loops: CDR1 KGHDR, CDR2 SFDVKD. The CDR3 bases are TGTGCCACCAGTCCAGGGAGCAATCAGCCCCAGCATTTT. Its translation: CATSPGSNQPQHF.

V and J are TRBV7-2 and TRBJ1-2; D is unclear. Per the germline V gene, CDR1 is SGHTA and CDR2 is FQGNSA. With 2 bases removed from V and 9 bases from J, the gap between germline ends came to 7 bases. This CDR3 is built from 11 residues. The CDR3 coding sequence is TGTGCCAGCAGCTTACAGTTTCGCTACACCTTC. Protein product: CASSLQFRYTF.

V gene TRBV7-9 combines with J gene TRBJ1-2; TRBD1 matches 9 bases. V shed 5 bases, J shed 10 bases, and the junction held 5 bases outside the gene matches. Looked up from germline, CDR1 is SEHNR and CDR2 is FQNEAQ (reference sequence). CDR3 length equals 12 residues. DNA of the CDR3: TGTGCCAGCAGCGACCGGGACAGGGTCTACACCTTC. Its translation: CASSDRDRVYTF.

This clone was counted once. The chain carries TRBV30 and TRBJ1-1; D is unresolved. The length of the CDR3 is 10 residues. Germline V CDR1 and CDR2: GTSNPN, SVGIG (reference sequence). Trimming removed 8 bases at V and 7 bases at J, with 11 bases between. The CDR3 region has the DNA TGTGCCGCTCAGGAACTTGAAGCTTTCTTT. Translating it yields CAAQELEAFF. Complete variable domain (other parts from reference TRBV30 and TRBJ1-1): SQTIHQWPATLVQPVGSPLSLECTVEGTSNPNLYWYRQAAGRGLQLLFYSVGIGQISSEVPQNLSASRPQDRQFILSSKKLLLSDSGFYLCAAQELEAFFGQGTRLTVV.

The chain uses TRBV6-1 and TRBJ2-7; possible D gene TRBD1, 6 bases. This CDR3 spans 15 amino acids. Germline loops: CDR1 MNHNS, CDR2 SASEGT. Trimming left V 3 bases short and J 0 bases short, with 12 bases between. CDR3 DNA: TGTGCCAGCAGTGAGCCAGGGGATATCTCCTACGAGCAGTACTTC. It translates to CASSEPGDISYEQYF.

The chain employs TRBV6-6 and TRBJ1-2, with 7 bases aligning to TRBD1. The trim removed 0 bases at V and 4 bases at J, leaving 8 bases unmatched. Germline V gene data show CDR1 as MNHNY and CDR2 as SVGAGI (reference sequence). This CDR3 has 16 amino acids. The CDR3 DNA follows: TGTGCCAGCAGTTACTCGAACCCCGACAGGGTCTATGGCTACACCTTC. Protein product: CASSYSNPDRVYGYTF.

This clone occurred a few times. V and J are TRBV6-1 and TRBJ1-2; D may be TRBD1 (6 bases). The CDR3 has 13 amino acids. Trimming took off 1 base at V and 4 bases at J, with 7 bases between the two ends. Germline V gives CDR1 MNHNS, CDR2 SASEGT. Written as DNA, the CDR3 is TGTGCCAGCAGTGAAGTACAGGGCTATGGCTACACCTTC. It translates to CASSEVQGYGYTF.

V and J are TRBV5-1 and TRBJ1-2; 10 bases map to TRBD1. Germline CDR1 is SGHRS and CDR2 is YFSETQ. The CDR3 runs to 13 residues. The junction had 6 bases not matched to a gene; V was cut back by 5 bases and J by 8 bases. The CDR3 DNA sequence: TGCGCCAGCAGGAGAGGACAGGGGGACGGCTACACCTTC. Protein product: CASRRGQGDGYTF.

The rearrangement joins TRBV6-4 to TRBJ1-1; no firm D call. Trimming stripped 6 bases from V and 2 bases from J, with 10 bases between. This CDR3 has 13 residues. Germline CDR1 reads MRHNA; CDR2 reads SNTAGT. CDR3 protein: CASRAQVNTEAFF. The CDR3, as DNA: TGTGCCAGCAGAGCTCAGGTTAACACTGAAGCTTTCTTT.

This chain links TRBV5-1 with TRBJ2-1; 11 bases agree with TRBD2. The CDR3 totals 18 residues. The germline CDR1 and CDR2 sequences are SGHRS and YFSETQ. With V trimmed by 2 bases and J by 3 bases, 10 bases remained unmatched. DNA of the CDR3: TGCGCCAGCAGCTTCCCTAGCGGGGGGAAATTTGGCTACAATGAGCAGTTCTTC. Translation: CASSFPSGGKFGYNEQFF.

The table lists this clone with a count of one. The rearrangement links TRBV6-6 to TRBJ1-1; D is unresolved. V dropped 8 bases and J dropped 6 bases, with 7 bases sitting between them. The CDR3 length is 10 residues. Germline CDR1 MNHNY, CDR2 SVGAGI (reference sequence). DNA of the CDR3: TGTGCCAGCGGGAGGTCTGAAGCTTTCTTT. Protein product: CASGRSEAFF.

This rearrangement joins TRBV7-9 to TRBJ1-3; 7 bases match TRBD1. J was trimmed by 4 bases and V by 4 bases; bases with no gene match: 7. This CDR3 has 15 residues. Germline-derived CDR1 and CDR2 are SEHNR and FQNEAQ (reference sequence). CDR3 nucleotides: TGTGCCAGCAGCTCCGAGACAGGGACGGGAAACACCATATATTTT. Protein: CASSSETGTGNTIYF.

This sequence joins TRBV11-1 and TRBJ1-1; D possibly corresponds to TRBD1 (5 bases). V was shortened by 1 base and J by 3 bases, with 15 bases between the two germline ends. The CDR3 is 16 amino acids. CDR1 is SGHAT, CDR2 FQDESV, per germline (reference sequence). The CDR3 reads CASSLGPRTTDTEAFF. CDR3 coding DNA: TGTGCCAGCAGCTTAGGTCCACGCACGACAGACACTGAAGCTTTCTTT.

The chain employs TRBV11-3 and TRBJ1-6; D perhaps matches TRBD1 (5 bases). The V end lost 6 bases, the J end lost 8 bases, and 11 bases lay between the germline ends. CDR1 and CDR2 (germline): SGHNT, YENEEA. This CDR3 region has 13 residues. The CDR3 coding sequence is TGTGCCAGCAGTTTTGCCAGGGATTCACCCCTCCACTTT. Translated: CASSFARDSPLHF.

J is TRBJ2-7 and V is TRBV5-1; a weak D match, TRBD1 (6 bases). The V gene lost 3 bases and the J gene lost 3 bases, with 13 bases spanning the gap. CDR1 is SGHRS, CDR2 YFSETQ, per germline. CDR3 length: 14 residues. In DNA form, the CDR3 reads TGCGCCAGCAGCTCGGCCCCACAGGGCTACGAGCAGTACTTC. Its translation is CASSSAPQGYEQYF. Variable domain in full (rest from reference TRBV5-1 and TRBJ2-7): KAGVTQTPRYLIKTRGQQVTLSCSPISGHRSVSWYQQTPGQGLQFLFEYFSETQRNKGNFPGRFSGRQFSNSRSEMNVSTLELGDSALYLCASSSAPQGYEQYFGPGTRLTVT.

CDR3 sequence: CASSPSRLQPQHF. The CDR3 bases are TGTGCCAGCAGTCCTAGTCGACTTCAGCCCCAGCATTTT. The rearrangement joins TRBV6-5 to TRBJ1-5, with no clear D. V shed 5 bases and J shed 6 bases, with 11 bases lying between them. This CDR3 has 13 amino acids. CDR1 is MNHEY and CDR2 is SVGAGI in the germline V gene.